The rows below give T cell receptor beta chains drawn from one sample of a study of T cells in Graves' hyperthyroidism and ophthalmopathy. TCRdb re-called the multiplex PCR reads through MiXCR, storing one row per CDR3 protein. The profile shows about 620,000 distinct CDR3 sequences, 15% to 20% of them singletons. Sequencing was performed on blood. Receptors were obtained from a woman between 25 and 40 years old with Graves' hyperthyroidism. The CDR3 runs from the conserved cysteine through the conserved F or W. D genes are given only for firm matches. Some rows have no size entry. The others give once, few or many, or a class for an expanded clone.

TGTGCCACCAGCAGGACAGGGGGCTCCTACGAGCAGTACTTC CATSRTGGSYEQYF TRBJ2-7 TRBV15 few TRBD1
TGTGCCAGCAGCAGACTTCGGGAGACCCAGTACTTC CASSRLRETQYF TRBJ2-5 TRBV7-2 . .
TGCAGTGCTCGAGCAGGGACGGTGAACACCGGGGAGCTGTTTTTT CSARAGTVNTGELFF TRBJ2-2 TRBV20-1 . .
TGTGCCAGCAGTATCAGCGGGAGGGCCTACAATGAGCAGTTCTTC CASSISGRAYNEQFF TRBJ2-1 TRBV27 few TRBD2
TGTGCCAGCAGCTTACTAGCGGGAGGGCCGTCAGAGACCCAGTACTTC CASSLLAGGPSETQYF TRBJ2-5 TRBV5-5 . TRBD2
TGCAGTGCTACTAGCGGGAGGGACAATGAGCAGTTCTTC CSATSGRDNEQFF TRBJ2-1 TRBV20-1 . TRBD2
TGTGCCAGCTCACCACCTCTCTCGCGGGAAGAGACCCAGTACTTC CASSPPLSREETQYF TRBJ2-5 TRBV18 many .
TGTGCCTGGAGTTTTATACACGGCTACACCTTC CAWSFIHGYTF TRBJ1-2 TRBV30 few .
TGTGCCAGCAGCCCCGGGACTAGCGGGGTTTACGAGCAGTACTTC CASSPGTSGVYEQYF TRBJ2-7 TRBV7-2 few TRBD2
TGTGCCAGCAGTTTATCTGCGGGAGGACAGGGCGGCACTACAGATACGCAGTATTTT CASSLSAGGQGGTTDTQYF TRBJ2-3 TRBV28 many .
TGTGCCAGCAGCCCAATCCGACAGGGTCACACTGAAGCTTTCTTT CASSPIRQGHTEAFF TRBJ1-1 TRBV12-3/TRBV12-4 many TRBD1
TGCAGCGTTCTCCCTGGGGGGGACTTCACCTACAATGAGCAGTTCTTC CSVLPGGDFTYNEQFF TRBJ2-1 TRBV29-1 few TRBD2
TGTGCCAGCAGTGGTTATATACAGGGGGGCTACACCTTC CASSGYIQGGYTF TRBJ1-2 TRBV25-1 . TRBD1
TGTGCCAGCAGTGAAGCGCTTGGGGGAGTAACTGAAGCTTTCTTT CASSEALGGVTEAFF TRBJ1-1 TRBV2 few .
TGTGCCACCAGTGATGGGGGCGCAGGGGAGACTGAAGCTTTCTTT CATSDGGAGETEAFF TRBJ1-1 TRBV24-1 many .
TGTGCCAGCAGCTTGGGACAGTCCGGGGAGCTGTTTTTT CASSLGQSGELFF TRBJ2-2 TRBV13 . TRBD1
TGTGCCAGCAGTGCCCCTGGGAGGCAGGGGTATGGAGAGACCCAGTACTTC CASSAPGRQGYGETQYF TRBJ2-5 TRBV28 many .
TGTGCCAGCAGTTTTAGGCCCCGGACAGGAGCTTTCTTT CASSFRPRTGAFF TRBJ1-1 TRBV28 many TRBD1
TGTGCCAGCCACCAGGGGGGGAGCTACGAGCAGTACTTC CASHQGGSYEQYF TRBJ2-7 TRBV2 many .
TGCGCCAGCAGCAATGGACTAGCGGGGCCGAACACCGGGGAGCTGTTTTTT CASSNGLAGPNTGELFF TRBJ2-2 TRBV10-2 . TRBD2
TGTGCCTGGAGTGTAGGCGGTTCCTACAATGAGCAGTTCTTC CAWSVGGSYNEQFF TRBJ2-1 TRBV30 many .
TGTGCCAGCAGTTTAACCAAGTCCCCCTACAATGAGCAGTTCTTC CASSLTKSPYNEQFF TRBJ2-1 TRBV27 many .
TGCAGCGTTGAGGGAGGAGATACGCAGTATTTT CSVEGGDTQYF TRBJ2-3 TRBV29-1 many .
TGTGCCAGTTCAGGGACTAGCGGGAGTTCGCAGTATTTT CASSGTSGSSQYF TRBJ2-3 TRBV9 . TRBD2
TGTGCCAGCAGTTTAGGGCACGCTGAAGCTTTCTTT CASSLGHAEAFF TRBJ1-1 TRBV28 many .
TGTGCCTGGAGCGAAACTAGCGGGATGGCAGATACGCAGTATTTT CAWSETSGMADTQYF TRBJ2-3 TRBV30 medium-sized TRBD2
TGTGCCAGCAGCGAGGGGGCGGGGATGAACACTGAAGCTTTCTTT CASSEGAGMNTEAFF TRBJ1-1 TRBV9 few TRBD1
TGTGCCAGCAGTTTATCGGGGGCCCGAAATCAGCCCCAGCATTTT CASSLSGARNQPQHF TRBJ1-5 TRBV28 many .
TGTGCCAGCTCACCAAGCCCTCTCCCCTCCTACGAGCAGTACTTC CASSPSPLPSYEQYF TRBJ2-7 TRBV18 many .
TGTGCCAGTCAGAGTACTAGCAATCAGCCCCAGCATTTT CASQSTSNQPQHF TRBJ1-5 TRBV19 . .
TGTGCCAGCAGCCCCGGACCCAATTCAGAGCAGTACTTC CASSPGPNSEQYF TRBJ2-7 TRBV7-2 many .
TGTGCCAGCAGCCTGATCCCGGGCAGGGGGGTTGAAAAGGAAAAACTGTTTTTT CASSLIPGRGVEKEKLFF TRBJ1-4 TRBV12-3/TRBV12-4 . TRBD1
TGTGCCAGCAGCTCATTGTCACCGGGTTTCAAAAACATTCAGTACTTC CASSSLSPGFKNIQYF TRBJ2-4 TRBV7-9 few .
TGTGCCAGCAGCGAGGAGGGGGCTAGAGAGACCCAGTACTTC CASSEEGARETQYF TRBJ2-5 TRBV9 . .
TGTGCCAGCAAACGACTAGCTCTCTCCTACGAGCAGTACTTC CASKRLALSYEQYF TRBJ2-7 TRBV6-1 . TRBD2
TGTGCCTGGGGGTCCAGGGGCTACACCTTC CAWGSRGYTF TRBJ1-2 TRBV30 many .
TGTGCCTGGAGTGTACAGGGAACAGATACGCGGTATTTT CAWSVQGTDTRYF TRBJ2-3 TRBV30 . .
TGTGCCAGCACCCCCCCCCGAGGACCCCTCCACTTT CASTPPRGPLHF TRBJ1-6 TRBV28 many .
TGTGCCAGCAGTCATCATCCCGGGACCCCCTCCGGTAATGAGCAGTTCTTC CASSHHPGTPSGNEQFF TRBJ2-1 TRBV6-2/TRBV6-3 . .
TGCAGTGCTAGTTCTGACAGACTTAGCAATCAGCCCCAGCATTTT CSASSDRLSNQPQHF TRBJ1-5 TRBV20-1 few .
TGTGCCAGCAGTCGTGAGACTAGCGGGGTCTACGAGCAGTACTTC CASSRETSGVYEQYF TRBJ2-7 TRBV27 many TRBD2
TGTGCCAGCACAAACCAGCGGGAGAGCTACGAGCAGTACTTC CASTNQRESYEQYF TRBJ2-7 TRBV6-1 few TRBD2
TGCGCCAGCAGCCAAGCGGACAGGGGGCGCGATGGCTACACCTTC CASSQADRGRDGYTF TRBJ1-2 TRBV11-2 few TRBD1
TGTGCCAGCAGTTTTGTGGGGTCAAATGAAAAACTGTTTTTT CASSFVGSNEKLFF TRBJ1-4 TRBV27 . .
TGTGCCAGCAGTTTAGTTGTCACTGAAGCTTTCTTT CASSLVVTEAFF TRBJ1-1 TRBV28 many .
TGTGCCAGCAGCTTAAATTCGGGGACAGCCCAAGAGACCCAGTACTTC CASSLNSGTAQETQYF TRBJ2-5 TRBV13 few TRBD1
TGTGCCAGCAGCCCCAACTACTACGAGCAGTACTTC CASSPNYYEQYF TRBJ2-7 TRBV6-1 many .
TGTGCCAGCAGTAAAAGACGGACTAGCACCGAGCAGTACTTC CASSKRRTSTEQYF TRBJ2-7 TRBV28 many TRBD2
TGTGCCAGCAGTGAACAAGGGGGGTTTAGCGTGACCTACAATGAGCAGTTCTTC CASSEQGGFSVTYNEQFF TRBJ2-1 TRBV2 many .
TGTGCCAGCAGCAACCCGGGACAGGGTTGGGAAAAACTGTTTTTT CASSNPGQGWEKLFF TRBJ1-4 TRBV28 . TRBD1
TGTGCCACCAGTGACCCAGGACAGGGAGGAGAGACCCAGTACTTC CATSDPGQGGETQYF TRBJ2-5 TRBV24-1 few TRBD1
TGCGCCAGCAGCCAAAGCCCCTCCATCGGGAGCTCCTACAATGAGCAGTTCTTC CASSQSPSIGSSYNEQFF TRBJ2-1 TRBV4-1 . .
TGCGCCAGCAGCCAAGTTGCGACTGGGAATCAGCCCCAGCATTTT CASSQVATGNQPQHF TRBJ1-5 TRBV4-3 . .